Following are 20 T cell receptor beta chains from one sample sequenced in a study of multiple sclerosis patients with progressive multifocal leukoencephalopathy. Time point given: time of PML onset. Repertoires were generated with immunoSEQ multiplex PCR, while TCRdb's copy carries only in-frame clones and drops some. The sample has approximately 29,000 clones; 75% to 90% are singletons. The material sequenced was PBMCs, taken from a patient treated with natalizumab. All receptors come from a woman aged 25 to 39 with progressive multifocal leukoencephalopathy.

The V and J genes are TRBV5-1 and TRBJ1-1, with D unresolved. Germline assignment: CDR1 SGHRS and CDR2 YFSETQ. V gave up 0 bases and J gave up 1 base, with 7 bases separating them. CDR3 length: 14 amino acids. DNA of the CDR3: TGCGCCAGCAGCTTGGATCACCCGAACACTGAAGCTTTCTTT. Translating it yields CASSLDHPNTEAFF.

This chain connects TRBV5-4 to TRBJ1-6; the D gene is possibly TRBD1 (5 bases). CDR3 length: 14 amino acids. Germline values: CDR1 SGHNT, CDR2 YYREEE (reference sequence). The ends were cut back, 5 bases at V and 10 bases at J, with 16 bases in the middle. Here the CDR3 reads CASRDFRDVSPLHF. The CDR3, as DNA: TGTGCCAGCAGGGATTTCAGGGACGTGTCACCCCTCCACTTT.

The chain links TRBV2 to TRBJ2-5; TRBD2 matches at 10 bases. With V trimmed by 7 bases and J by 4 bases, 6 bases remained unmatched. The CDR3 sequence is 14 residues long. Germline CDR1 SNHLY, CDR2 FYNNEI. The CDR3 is CASKPSGGGETQYF. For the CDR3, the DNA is TGTGCCAGCAAACCTAGCGGGGGAGGAGAGACCCAGTACTTC.

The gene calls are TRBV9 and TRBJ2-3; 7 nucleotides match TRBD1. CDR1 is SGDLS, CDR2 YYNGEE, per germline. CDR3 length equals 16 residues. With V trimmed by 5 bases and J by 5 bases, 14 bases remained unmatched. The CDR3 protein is CASSRKGARGEDTQYF. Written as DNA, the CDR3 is TGTGCCAGCAGTCGAAAGGGGGCGCGAGGGGAAGATACGCAGTATTTT.

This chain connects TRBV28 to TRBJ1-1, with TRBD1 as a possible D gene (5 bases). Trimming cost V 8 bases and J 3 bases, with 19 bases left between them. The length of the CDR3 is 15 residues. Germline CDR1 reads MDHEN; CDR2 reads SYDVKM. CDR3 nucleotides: TGTGCCAGCGGGTATTCAGGGTGGGGGGACACTGAAGCTTTCTTT. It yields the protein CASGYSGWGDTEAFF.

The CDR3 nucleotides are TGCGCCAGCAGCCAGGCGGGGGGGGCTACTTACACAGATACGCAGTATTTT. It translates to CASSQAGGATYTDTQYF. J is TRBJ2-3 and V is TRBV4-3; TRBD2 agrees at 9 bases. V dropped 3 bases and J dropped 2; count of bases not matched to a gene: 9. The CDR3 has 17 amino acids. Germline V gives CDR1 LGHNA, CDR2 YSLEER.

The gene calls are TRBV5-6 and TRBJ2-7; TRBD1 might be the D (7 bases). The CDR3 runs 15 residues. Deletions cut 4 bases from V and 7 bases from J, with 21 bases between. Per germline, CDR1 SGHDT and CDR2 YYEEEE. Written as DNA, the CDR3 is TGTGCCAGCAGCCCGGTGGGCAGGGGGGTTGAGGAGCAGTACTTC. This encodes CASSPVGRGVEEQYF.

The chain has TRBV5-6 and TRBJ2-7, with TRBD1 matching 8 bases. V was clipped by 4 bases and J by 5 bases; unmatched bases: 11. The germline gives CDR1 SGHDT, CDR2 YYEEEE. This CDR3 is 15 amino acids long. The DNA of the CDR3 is TGTGCCAGCAGCCATACGACAGGGGATGGCGACGAGCAGTACTTC. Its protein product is CASSHTTGDGDEQYF.

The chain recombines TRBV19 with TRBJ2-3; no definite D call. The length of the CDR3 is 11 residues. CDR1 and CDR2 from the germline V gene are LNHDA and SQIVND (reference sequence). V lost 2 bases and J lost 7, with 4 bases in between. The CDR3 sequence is CASSILYTQYF. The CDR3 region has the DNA TGTGCCAGTAGTATACTTTATACGCAGTATTTT.

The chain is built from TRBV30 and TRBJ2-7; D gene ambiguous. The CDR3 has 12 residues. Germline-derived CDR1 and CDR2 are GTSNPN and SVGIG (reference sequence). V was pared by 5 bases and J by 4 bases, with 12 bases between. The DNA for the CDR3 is TGTGCCTGGGGGTCACTTGGATACGAGCAGTACTTC. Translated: CAWGSLGYEQYF. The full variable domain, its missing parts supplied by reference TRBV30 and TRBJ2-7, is SQTIHQWPATLVQPVGSPLSLECTVEGTSNPNLYWYRQAAGRGLQLLFYSVGIGQISSEVPQNLSASRPQDRQFILSSKKLLLSDSGFYLCAWGSLGYEQYFGPGTRLTVT.

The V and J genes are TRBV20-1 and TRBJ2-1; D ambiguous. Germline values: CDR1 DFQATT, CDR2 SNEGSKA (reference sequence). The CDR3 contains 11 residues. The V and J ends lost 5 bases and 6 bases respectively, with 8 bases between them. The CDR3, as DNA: TGCAGTGCTGGTAGCCCCAATGAGCAGTTCTTC. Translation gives CSAGSPNEQFF.

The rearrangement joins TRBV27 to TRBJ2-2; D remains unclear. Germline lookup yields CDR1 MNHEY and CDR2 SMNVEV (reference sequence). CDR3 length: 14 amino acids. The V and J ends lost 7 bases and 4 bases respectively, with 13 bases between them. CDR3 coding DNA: TGTGCCAGCACAAGAGACCCGAGCACCGGGGAGCTGTTTTTT. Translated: CASTRDPSTGELFF.

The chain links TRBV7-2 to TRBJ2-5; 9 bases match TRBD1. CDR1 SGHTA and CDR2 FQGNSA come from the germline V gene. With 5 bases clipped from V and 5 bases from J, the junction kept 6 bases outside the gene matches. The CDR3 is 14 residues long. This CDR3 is CASSPGQGLETQYF. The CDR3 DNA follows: TGTGCCAGCAGCCCCGGACAGGGGTTGGAGACCCAGTACTTC.

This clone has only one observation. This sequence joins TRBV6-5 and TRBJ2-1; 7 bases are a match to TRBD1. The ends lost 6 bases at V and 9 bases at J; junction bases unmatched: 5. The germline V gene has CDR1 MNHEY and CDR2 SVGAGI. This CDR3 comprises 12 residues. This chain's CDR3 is CASRTGLGEQFF. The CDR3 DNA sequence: TGTGCCAGCAGGACAGGGTTAGGTGAGCAGTTCTTC.

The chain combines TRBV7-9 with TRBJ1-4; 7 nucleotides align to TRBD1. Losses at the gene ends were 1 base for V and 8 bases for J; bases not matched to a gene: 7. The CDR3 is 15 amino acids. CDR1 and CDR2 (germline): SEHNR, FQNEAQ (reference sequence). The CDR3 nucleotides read TGTGCCAGCAGCTTAGGCCACAGGGGTTTCGAAAAACTGTTTTTT. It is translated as CASSLGHRGFEKLFF.

The CDR3 DNA is TGTGCCAGCAGCGCGACTATCTATGGCTACACCTTC. This encodes CASSATIYGYTF. The chain has TRBV7-2 and TRBJ1-2; D is uncertain. The CDR3 is made up of 12 amino acids. Between the trimmed V and J ends, which lost 5 bases and 4 bases, there was a span of 8 bases. Germline assignment: CDR1 SGHTA and CDR2 FQGNSA.

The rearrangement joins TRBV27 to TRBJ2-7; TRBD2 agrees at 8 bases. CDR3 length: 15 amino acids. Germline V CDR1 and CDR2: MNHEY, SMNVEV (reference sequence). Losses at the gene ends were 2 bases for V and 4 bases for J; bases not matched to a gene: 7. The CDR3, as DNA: TGTGCCAGCAGTTTACTGGGCGGGGGGAAATACGAGCAGTACTTC. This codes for CASSLLGGGKYEQYF.

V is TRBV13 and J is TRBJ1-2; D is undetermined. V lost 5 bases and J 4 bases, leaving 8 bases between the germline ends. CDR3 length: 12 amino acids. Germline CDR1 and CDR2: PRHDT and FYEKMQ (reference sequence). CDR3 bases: TGTGCCAGCAGCCTCGGGTCCTATGGCTACACCTTC. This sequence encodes CASSLGSYGYTF.

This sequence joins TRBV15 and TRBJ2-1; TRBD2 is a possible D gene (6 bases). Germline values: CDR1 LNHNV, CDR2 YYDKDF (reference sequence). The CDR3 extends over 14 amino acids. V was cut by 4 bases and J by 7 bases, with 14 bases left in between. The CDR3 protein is CATSIGSGLNEQFF. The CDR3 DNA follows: TGTGCCACCAGCATAGGTAGCGGCCTAAATGAGCAGTTCTTC.

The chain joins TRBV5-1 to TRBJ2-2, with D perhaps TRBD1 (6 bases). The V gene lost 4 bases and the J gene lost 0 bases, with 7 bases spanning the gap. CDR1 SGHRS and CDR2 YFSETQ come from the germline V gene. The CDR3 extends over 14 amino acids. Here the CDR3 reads CASSEGANTGELFF. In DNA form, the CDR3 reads TGCGCCAGCAGCGAGGGGGCGAACACCGGGGAGCTGTTTTTT.